These T cell receptor beta chains were read from a single sample in a study of blood T cell repertoires in COVID-19. Here immunoSEQ multiplex PCR was the method, and the copy in TCRdb shows in-frame clones only, minus some. This sample carries 200,000 to 250,000 clones, approximately 90% of them seen once, and the ten largest clones take about a tenth. Input material: PBMCs or T cells enriched from blood (not recorded which). The source of these receptors is a man in his late teens or twenties with acute COVID-19. The CDR3 runs from the conserved cysteine through the conserved F or W. The D gene is left open where the match is weak. The size field is filled for only some rows; it gives once, few, many or a size class.

>TRBD2|NA|TRBJ2-1|14|TRBV7-2
TGTGCCAGCAGAAGTCGGGAGGGGAACAATGAGCAGTTCTTC
CASRSREGNNEQFF
>NA|NA|TRBJ2-7|13|TRBV12-3/TRBV12-4
TGTGCCAGCAGTAAACTAACCCCGGGTGAGCAGTACTTC
CASSKLTPGEQYF
>NA|NA|TRBJ1-1|14|TRBV3-1/TRBV3-2
TGTGCCAGCAGCCGACCGACAGGAGAGACTGAAGCTTTCTTT
CASSRPTGETEAFF
>NA|NA|TRBJ2-2|15|TRBV7-6
TGTGCCAGCAGCCGGGGGAGGTCGTACACCGGGGAGCTGTTTTTT
CASSRGRSYTGELFF
>TRBD2|NA|TRBJ2-3|16|TRBV24-1
TGTGCCACCAGTGCCCTAGCGGGAGGCACAACAGATACGCAGTATTTT
CATSALAGGTTDTQYF
>TRBD1|NA|TRBJ1-5|16|TRBV4-1
TGCGCCAGCAGCCAAGCAAAGGGACAGGTAGCTCAGCCCCAGCATTTT
CASSQAKGQVAQPQHF
>NA|once|TRBJ1-2|19|TRBV5-5
TGTGCCAGCAGCTTTTCGGTTATTGCGGTGACGGCTAAAAACTATGGCTACACCTTC
CASSFSVIAVTAKNYGYTF
>NA|NA|TRBJ1-3|13|TRBV7-9
TGTGCCAGCAGCACGACATCCGGAAACACCATATATTTT
CASSTTSGNTIYF
>NA|NA|TRBJ2-5|12|TRBV7-9
TGTGCCAGCAGCTCCTTACAGCAGACCCAGTACTTC
CASSSLQQTQYF
>NA|few|TRBJ2-7|13|TRBV5-4
TGTGCCAGCAGCTTAGTCCCAGCGGAGGAGCAGTACTTC
CASSLVPAEEQYF
>NA|NA|TRBJ2-7|11|TRBV20-1
TGCAGTGGGTGGAGGTCCCACGAGCAGTACTTC
CSGWRSHEQYF
>NA|NA|TRBJ2-1|18|TRBV11-2
TGTGCCAGCAGCTTAGGCCTTCTAGCGAGCCCAAGTAATCATGAGCAGTTCTTC
CASSLGLLASPSNHEQFF
>NA|NA|TRBJ2-7|15|TRBV5-4
TGTGCCAGCAGCTCGCACAGGGTTGCGAAGGACGAGCAGTACTTC
CASSSHRVAKDEQYF
>NA|NA|TRBJ1-2|14|TRBV19
TGTGCCAGTAGTATAAGGAAACAGCAGTCGGGCTACACCTTC
CASSIRKQQSGYTF
>NA|NA|TRBJ1-2|14|TRBV29-1
TGCAGCGCCCTAGGTGGAGACTTGGGCTATGGCTACACCTTC
CSALGGDLGYGYTF
>NA|NA|TRBJ2-3|14|TRBV19
TGTGCCAGTAGTATACCGGGAGTCAAAGATACGCAGTATTTT
CASSIPGVKDTQYF
>TRBD1|NA|TRBJ1-4|14|TRBV30
TGTGCCTGGAGTTTATGGGACAGGAATGAAAAACTGTTTTTT
CAWSLWDRNEKLFF
>NA|NA|TRBJ1-2|13|TRBV7-9
TGTGCCAGCAGAGCGACAGCTAACTATGGCTACACCTTC
CASRATANYGYTF
>TRBD1|NA|TRBJ2-7|15|TRBV27
TGTGCCAGCAGTTCCCAGGACAGGGAGGCGTACGAGCAGTACTTC
CASSSQDREAYEQYF
>TRBD1|NA|TRBJ2-7|15|TRBV28
TGTGCCAGCAGTTTATTGGGGACAGGGGGCTACGAGCAGTACTTC
CASSLLGTGGYEQYF
>TRBD2|NA|TRBJ2-3|18|TRBV27
TGTGCCACCTCCCGTGTACTAGCGGGCCGCCAAAGCACAGATACGCAGTATTTT
CATSRVLAGRQSTDTQYF
>TRBD1|NA|TRBJ1-1|14|TRBV19
TGTGCCAGTAGTATAGGGCCAGGGGGCACTGAAGCTTTCTTT
CASSIGPGGTEAFF
>NA|few|TRBJ2-7|16|TRBV11-2
TGTGCCAGCAGCCCCCTCCCAGCGTTGACTTCCTACGAGCAGTACTTC
CASSPLPALTSYEQYF
>NA|NA|TRBJ1-5|12|TRBV19
TGTGCCAGTGCTAGGCTCAATCAGCCCCAGCATTTT
CASARLNQPQHF
>TRBD2|NA|TRBJ2-7|13|TRBV7-9
TGTGCCAGCAGCCCCCGGGGGGGGTACGAGCAGTACTTC
CASSPRGGYEQYF
>NA|few|TRBJ1-1|13|TRBV19
TGTGCCAGTAGTACCCAGATTAACACTGAAGCTTTCTTT
CASSTQINTEAFF
>TRBD2|NA|TRBJ2-1|16|TRBV19
TGTGCCAGTACCCGTGGGACTAGCGGACACTACAATGAGCAGTTCTTC
CASTRGTSGHYNEQFF
>NA|once|TRBJ1-2|14|TRBV30
TGTGCCTGGAGTGCGGCAGGGTCTAACTATGGCTACACCTTC
CAWSAAGSNYGYTF
>NA|NA|TRBJ1-2|13|TRBV7-9
TGTGCCAGCAGCTTAAATACAGACCAGGGCTACACCTTC
CASSLNTDQGYTF
>TRBD2|NA|TRBJ2-1|16|TRBV2
TGTGCCAGCAGTTCCACTAGCGGGAGTCGGGGCAATGAGCAGTTCTTC
CASSSTSGSRGNEQFF
>TRBD2|once|TRBJ2-1|15|TRBV27
TGTGCCAGCAGTTCACTAGCGAACTCCTACAATGAGCAGTTCTTC
CASSSLANSYNEQFF
>NA|NA|TRBJ2-7|14|TRBV6-5
TGTGCCAGCAGTTACCTAGCTAGACCCTACGAGCAGTACTTC
CASSYLARPYEQYF
>NA|NA|TRBJ2-5|13|TRBV7-7
TGTGCTAGCAGCCCCCCAGGGCAAGAGACCCAGTACTTC
CASSPPGQETQYF
>NA|NA|TRBJ2-2|15|TRBV27
TGTGCCAGCAAGGAGGAGGTCCTCAGGGGCGGGGAGCTGTTTTTT
CASKEEVLRGGELFF
>NA|few|TRBJ1-1|15|TRBV9
TGTGCCAGCAGCGAGCAGGTCTCGGTGAACACTGAAGCTTTCTTT
CASSEQVSVNTEAFF
>NA|NA|TRBJ1-4|14|TRBV28
TGTGCCAGCAGTTTATCGGGGTTTAATGAAAAACTGTTTTTT
CASSLSGFNEKLFF
>TRBD1|NA|TRBJ1-1|13|TRBV10-3
TGTGCCATCCAACAGGGGCAGGGGACTGAAGCTTTCTTT
CAIQQGQGTEAFF
>TRBD2|NA|TRBJ2-7|15|TRBV7-2
TGTGCCAGCAGCCCCGTAGCGGGAGGCCGGGGAGAGCAGTACTTC
CASSPVAGGRGEQYF
>NA|NA|TRBJ1-2|12|TRBV12-3/TRBV12-4
TGTGCCAGCTCCCGGGGTAACTATGGCTACACCTTC
CASSRGNYGYTF
>NA|NA|TRBJ2-5|13|TRBV7-3
TGTGCCAGCAGCTTAACCAATGAGGAGACCCAGTACTTC
CASSLTNEETQYF
>NA|NA|TRBJ2-7|14|TRBV6-6
TGTGCCAGCAGTTACGGAGGACGGTCCTACGAGCAGTACTTC
CASSYGGRSYEQYF
>TRBD2|NA|TRBJ2-1|17|TRBV7-9
TGTGCCAGCAGCCAAGACGAACTAGCGGGAGTCGATAATGAGCAGTTCTTC
CASSQDELAGVDNEQFF
>NA|NA|TRBJ2-3|16|TRBV28
TGTGCCAGCAGTCCCCCCGAGGGGGGGAATACAGATACGCAGTATTTT
CASSPPEGGNTDTQYF
>TRBD1|NA|TRBJ2-1|16|TRBV19
TGTGCCAGTAGCAACGTGGGACAGGGCGGATTAAATGAGCAGTTCTTC
CASSNVGQGGLNEQFF
>NA|NA|TRBJ1-4|14|TRBV24-1
TGTGCCAACGGGGAGACATCGACTAATGAAAAACTGTTTTTT
CANGETSTNEKLFF
>TRBD2|NA|TRBJ2-5|16|TRBV2
TGTGCCAGCAGTGAGGTAACCAGCGGGAGTCGAGAGACCCAGTACTTC
CASSEVTSGSRETQYF
>NA|NA|TRBJ2-7|14|TRBV7-9
TGTGCCAGCAGCCCGGTGGATGTACAGGACGAGCAGTACTTC
CASSPVDVQDEQYF
>NA|once|TRBJ2-7|14|TRBV28
TGTGCCAGCAGTCCAGCGTCCCTTTCCTACGAGCAGTACTTC
CASSPASLSYEQYF
>TRBD2|NA|TRBJ2-1|15|TRBV2
TGTGCCAGCAGACCAACTAGCGGAGCTTACAATGAGCAGTTCTTC
CASRPTSGAYNEQFF
>NA|NA|TRBJ2-4|15|TRBV30
TGTGCCTGGAGGGGAACGGCAGGGTCAGGATACATTCAGTACTTC
CAWRGTAGSGYIQYF
>NA|NA|TRBJ1-5|13|TRBV28
TGTGCCAGCAACATCAGGGGCCTTCAGCCCCAGCATTTT
CASNIRGLQPQHF
>NA|NA|TRBJ2-1|13|TRBV7-9
TGTGCCAGCAGCTTATCGACAGGTAATGAGCAGTTCTTC
CASSLSTGNEQFF
>NA|NA|TRBJ1-3|18|TRBV28
TGTGCCAGCAGTTTACTTCGATTTAGGGGTACGGCTGGAAACACCATATATTTT
CASSLLRFRGTAGNTIYF
>NA|NA|TRBJ1-2|13|TRBV12-3/TRBV12-4
TGTGCCACCTCTCGGGGGGGAAGCTATGGCTACACCTTC
CATSRGGSYGYTF
>NA|NA|TRBJ2-3|16|TRBV20-1
TGCAGTGCTAGTATGACTACCACTACTAGCACAGATACGCAGTATTTT
CSASMTTTTSTDTQYF